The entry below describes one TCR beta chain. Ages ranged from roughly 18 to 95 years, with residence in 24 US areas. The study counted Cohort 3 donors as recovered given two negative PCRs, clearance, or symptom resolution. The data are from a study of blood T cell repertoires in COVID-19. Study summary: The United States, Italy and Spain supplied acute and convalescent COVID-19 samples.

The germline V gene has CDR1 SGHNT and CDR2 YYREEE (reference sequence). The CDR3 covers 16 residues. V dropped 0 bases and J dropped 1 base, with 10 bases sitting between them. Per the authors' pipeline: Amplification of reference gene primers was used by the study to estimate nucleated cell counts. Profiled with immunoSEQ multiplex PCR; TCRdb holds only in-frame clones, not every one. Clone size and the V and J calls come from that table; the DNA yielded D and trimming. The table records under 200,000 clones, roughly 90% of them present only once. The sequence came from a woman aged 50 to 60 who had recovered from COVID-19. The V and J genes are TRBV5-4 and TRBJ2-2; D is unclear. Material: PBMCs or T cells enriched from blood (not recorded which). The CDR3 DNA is TGTGCCAGCAGCTTGGGGTTGAGTCGGAACACCGGGGAGCTGTTTTTT. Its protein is CASSLGLSRNTGELFF.